This TCR beta chain was recovered during a study of Graves' ophthalmopathy and Graves' hyperthyroidism. Study-level background: Hyperthyroidism was considered stable when no ophthalmopathy appeared within 18 months of follow-up. Study-wide results and limits: Among expanded thyroid clonotypes above 0.001 frequency, most also occurred in blood.

Diagnosis used clinical symptoms, serum thyroxine, TRAb, thyroid ultrasound and orbital computed tomography. This clonotype was counted only a few times. Its antigen is as yet unknown. There are 12 residues in the CDR3. Trimming cost V 4 bases and J 8 bases; bases outside gene matches: 2. Germline V gene data show CDR1 as SEHNR and CDR2 as FQNEAQ (reference sequence). RNA transcripts were the source from which TCR beta CDR3 regions were amplified. Scientists carried out first-round RT-PCR using HTBI primers and then a second-round multiplex PCR. TCRdb re-analysed the multiplex PCR reads in MiXCR, keeping a single row per CDR3 protein. The sample has about 500,000 distinct CDR3 sequences; under 45% are singletons.

The receptor comes from an adult man with Graves' hyperthyroidism. Material for sequencing was peripheral blood or thyroid tissue (not recorded which). The chain combines TRBV7-9 with TRBJ1-2, with TRBD1 matching over 9 bases. CDR3 coding DNA: TGTGCCAGCAGCTGGGACAGGGTCGGCTACACCTTC. It yields the protein CASSWDRVGYTF.